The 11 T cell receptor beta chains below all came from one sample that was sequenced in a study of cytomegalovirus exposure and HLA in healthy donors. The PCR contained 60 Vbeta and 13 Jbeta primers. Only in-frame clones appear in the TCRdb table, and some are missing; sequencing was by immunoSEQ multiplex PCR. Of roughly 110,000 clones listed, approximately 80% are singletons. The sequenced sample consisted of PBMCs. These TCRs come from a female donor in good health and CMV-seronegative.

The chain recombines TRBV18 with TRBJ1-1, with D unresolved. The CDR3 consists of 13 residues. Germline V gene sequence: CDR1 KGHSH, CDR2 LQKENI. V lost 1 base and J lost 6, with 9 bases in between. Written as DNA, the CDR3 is TGTGCCAGCTCACCACAGTACCTATCTGAAGCTTTCTTT. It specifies CASSPQYLSEAFF.

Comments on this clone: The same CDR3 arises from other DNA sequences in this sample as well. The CDR3 sequence is CASSEGQVYTF. The DNA for the CDR3 is TGTGCCAGCAGTGAGGGACAGGTCTACACCTTC. The V gene is TRBV2, the J gene TRBJ1-2; TRBD1 matches 8 bases. The CDR3 consists of 11 residues. Germline V gene sequence: CDR1 SNHLY, CDR2 FYNNEI. The V segment lost 3 bases and the J segment 10 bases; nucleotides outside the gene matches: 1.

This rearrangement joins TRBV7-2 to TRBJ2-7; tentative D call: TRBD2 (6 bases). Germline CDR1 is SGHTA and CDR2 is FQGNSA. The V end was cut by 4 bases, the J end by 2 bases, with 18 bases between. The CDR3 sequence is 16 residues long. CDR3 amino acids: CASSSGAGRRTYEQYF. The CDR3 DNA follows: TGTGCCAGCAGCTCAGGCGCGGGGCGACGCACCTACGAGCAGTACTTC. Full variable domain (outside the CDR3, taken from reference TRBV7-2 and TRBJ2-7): GAGVSQSPSNKVTEKGKDVELRCDPISGHTALYWYRQSLGQGLEFLIYFQGNSAPDKSGLPSDRFSAERTGGSVSTLTIQRTQQEDSAVYLCASSSGAGRRTYEQYFGPGTRLTVT.

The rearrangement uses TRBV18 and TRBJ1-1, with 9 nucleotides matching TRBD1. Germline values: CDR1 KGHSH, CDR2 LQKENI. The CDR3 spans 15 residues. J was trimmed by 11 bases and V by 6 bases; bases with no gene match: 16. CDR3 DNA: TGTGCCAGCTCCCAACTACCTAGGACAGGGGAGGAGGCTTTCTTT. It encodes CASSQLPRTGEEAFF.

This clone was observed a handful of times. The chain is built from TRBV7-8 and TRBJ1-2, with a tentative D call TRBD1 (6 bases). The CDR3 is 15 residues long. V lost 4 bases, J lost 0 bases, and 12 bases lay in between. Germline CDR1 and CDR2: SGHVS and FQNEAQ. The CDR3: CASSSTGNANYGYTF. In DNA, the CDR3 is TGTGCCAGCAGCTCGACAGGCAACGCTAACTATGGCTACACCTTC.

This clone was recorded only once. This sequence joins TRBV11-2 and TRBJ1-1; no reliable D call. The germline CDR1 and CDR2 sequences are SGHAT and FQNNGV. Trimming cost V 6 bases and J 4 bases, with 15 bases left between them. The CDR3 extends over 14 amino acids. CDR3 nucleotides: TGTGCCAGCAGTAAACCCGGGATTTTCACTGAAGCTTTCTTT. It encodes CASSKPGIFTEAFF.

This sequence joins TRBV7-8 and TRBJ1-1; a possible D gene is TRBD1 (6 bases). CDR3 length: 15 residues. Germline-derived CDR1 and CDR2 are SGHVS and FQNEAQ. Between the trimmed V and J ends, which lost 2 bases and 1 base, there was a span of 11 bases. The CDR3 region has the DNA TGTGCCAGCAGCTTATTGGGCAGGGGGAACACTGAAGCTTTCTTT. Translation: CASSLLGRGNTEAFF.

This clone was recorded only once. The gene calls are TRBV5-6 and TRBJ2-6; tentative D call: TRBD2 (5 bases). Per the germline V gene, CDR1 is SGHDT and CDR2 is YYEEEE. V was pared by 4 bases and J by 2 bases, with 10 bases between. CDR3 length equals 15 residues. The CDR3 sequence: CASSRTGTGANVLTF. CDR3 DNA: TGTGCCAGCAGCCGTACGGGGACTGGGGCCAACGTCCTGACTTTC.

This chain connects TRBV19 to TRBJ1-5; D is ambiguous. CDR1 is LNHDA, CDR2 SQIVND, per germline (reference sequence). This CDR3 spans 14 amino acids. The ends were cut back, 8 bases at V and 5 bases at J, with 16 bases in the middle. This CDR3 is CASADRVHDQPQHF. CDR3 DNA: TGTGCCAGTGCGGATCGTGTGCATGATCAGCCCCAGCATTTT.

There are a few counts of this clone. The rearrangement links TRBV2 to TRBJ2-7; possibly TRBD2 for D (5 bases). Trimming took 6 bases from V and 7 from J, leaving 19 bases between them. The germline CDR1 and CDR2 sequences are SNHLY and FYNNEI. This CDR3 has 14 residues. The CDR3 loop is CASSIGMQSGEQYF. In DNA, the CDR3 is TGTGCCAGCAGCATCGGGATGCAGTCTGGGGAGCAGTACTTC.

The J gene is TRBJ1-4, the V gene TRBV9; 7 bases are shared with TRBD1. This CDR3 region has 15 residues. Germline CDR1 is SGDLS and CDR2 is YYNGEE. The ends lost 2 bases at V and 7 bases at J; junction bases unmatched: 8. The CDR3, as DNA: TGTGCCAGCAGCGTCGACACAGGGGCTGGTGAAAAACTGTTTTTT. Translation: CASSVDTGAGEKLFF.